This paragraph covers one T cell receptor beta chain sequence. These data are taken from a study of blood T cell repertoires in COVID-19. In the study overall: Samples of COVID-19 (acute and convalescent) were obtained from the United States, Italy and Spain.

Enrollees, about 18 to 100 years old, lived in 24 US areas. Participants had their cohort set by participant-reported clinical history. TCRdb's copy holds only in-frame clones and misses some; the assay was immunoSEQ multiplex PCR. The table has approximately 160,000 clones, around 84% seen once; the top ten hold roughly 8%. Sequencing was performed on PBMCs or T cells enriched from blood (not recorded which). The receptor was derived from a woman aged 45-65 years who had recovered from COVID-19.

As DNA, the CDR3 is TGTGCCAGCAGCCGCGGCCCGAACACTGAAGCTTTCTTT. Protein product: CASSRGPNTEAFF. The V and J genes are TRBV6-2 or TRBV6-3 and TRBJ1-1; D ambiguous. Deletions cut 6 bases from V and 1 base from J, with 9 bases between. The CDR3 loop spans 13 amino acids. Germline assignment: CDR1 MNHEY and CDR2 SVGEGT.